This T cell receptor (beta chain) originates from a study of blood T cell repertoires in COVID-19. Study at large: Acute and convalescent COVID-19 specimens originated in the United States, Italy and Spain.

Original methodology: Amplification with reference gene primers provided the estimates of nucleated cell counts. Using immunoSEQ multiplex PCR, the repertoire was profiled, and TCRdb retains in-frame clones only, with some absent. The V and J calls and clone size are taken from that table; D and trimming were inferred from the DNA. The sample has approximately 31,000 clones, about 89% seen once. Germline trimming cut 6 bases from V and 7 bases from J; bases unmatched to any gene: 13. The CDR3 has 16 residues. Germline CDR1 is SGHVS and CDR2 is FQNEAQ. The TCR originated in a man between 65 and 85 years old with active COVID-19. This sequence joins TRBV7-8 and TRBJ2-2, with 8 bases aligning to TRBD2. The sequencing input was peripheral blood. CDR3 sequence: CASRSAGGGGNGELFF. CDR3 bases: TGTGCCAGCAGATCGGCGGGAGGTGGGGGAAACGGGGAGCTGTTTTTT.